The 10 T cell receptor beta chains presented below share a single source sample, sequenced in a study of shared clonotypes between healthy human individuals. TCRdb keeps only in-frame clones here, not all; method: immunoSEQ multiplex PCR. The top ten clones hold about 12% of a sample with 450,000 or so clones, 75% to 80% of them seen once. The sequenced sample consisted of PBMCs. The origin of the receptors is a woman between 35 and 50 years old in good health. Some clones in this sample may be carry-over from other donors' samples.

V gene TRBV30 combines with J gene TRBJ2-7, with 7 positions matching TRBD2. CDR1 and CDR2 (germline): GTSNPN, SVGIG (reference sequence). The CDR3 has 15 residues. V dropped 1 base and J dropped 3; count of bases not matched to a gene: 9. The CDR3 spells CAWSGGRAIDYEQYF. The CDR3 DNA reads TGTGCCTGGAGTGGAGGGAGGGCCATTGACTACGAGCAGTACTTC.

The chain links TRBV29-1 to TRBJ2-7, with 7 bases that match TRBD1. Looked up from germline, CDR1 is SQVTM and CDR2 is ANQGSEA. The CDR3 contains 16 residues. Trimming took 5 bases from V and 1 from J; bases not matched to a gene: 14. The DNA of the CDR3 is TGCAGCGTTACAGCACCCAACAGGGGCCCATCCTACGAGCAGTACTTC. Residues: CSVTAPNRGPSYEQYF.

This clone was detected only once. A far more abundant clone sits one base away, making this likely a read error. Written as DNA, the CDR3 is TGTGCCAACACTCGGGACTACTACAATGAGCAGTTCTTC. This gives the protein CANTRDYYNEQFF. This chain uses TRBV2 with TRBJ2-1; 7 bases agree with TRBD2. The V gene's germline CDR1 is SNHLY and CDR2 FYNNEI. There are 13 residues in the CDR3. The junction had 6 bases not matched to a gene; V was cut back by 10 bases and J by 3 bases.

The CDR3 here is CASSLQTGDGYEQYF. Here the CDR3 DNA reads TGTGCCAGCAGCTTACAAACGGGAGATGGCTACGAGCAGTACTTC. The rearrangement uses TRBV7-2 and TRBJ2-7; possibly TRBD2 for D (6 bases). CDR1 and CDR2 (germline): SGHTA, FQGNSA. This CDR3 spans 15 amino acids. V dropped 2 bases and J dropped 3 bases, with 14 bases sitting between them.

Notes on this clone: One base separates it from a far larger clone, so it is likely a read error. The V gene is TRBV4-2, the J gene TRBJ2-2; D may match TRBD1 or TRBD2 (5 bases each). The CDR3 has 12 amino acids. CDR1 LGHNA and CDR2 YNFKEQ come from the germline V gene. Here the CDR3 reads CASSQGTGEPFF. CDR3 nucleotides: TGTGCCAGCAGCCAGGGGACCGGGGAGCCGTTTTTT.

A word on this clone: Given a far larger clone just one base away, this is likely a sequencing read error. The chain combines TRBV30 with TRBJ1-4; 7 positions agree with TRBD1. V was clipped by 0 bases and J by 0 bases; unmatched bases: 7. CDR3 length: 17 residues. Germline V CDR1 and CDR2: GTSNPN, SVGIG (reference sequence). This CDR3 is CAWSVNRGYATNEKLFF. CDR3 nucleotides: TGTGCCTGGAGTGTTAACAGGGGCTATGCAACTAATGAAAAACTGTTTTTT. Full variable domain (remainder filled in from reference TRBV30 and TRBJ1-4): SQTIHQWPATLVQPVGSPLSLECTVEGTSNPNLYWYRQAAGRGLQLLFYSVGIGQISSEVPQNLSASRPQDRQFILSSKKLLLSDSGFYLCAWSVNRGYATNEKLFFGSGTQLSVL.

V is TRBV7-3 and J is TRBJ2-7; 8 nucleotides align to TRBD1. V trimming: 5 bases; J trimming: 6 bases; junction bases outside the gene matches: 6. The CDR3 loop spans 13 amino acids. Germline CDR1 and CDR2: SGHTA and FQGTGA. The CDR3 reads CASSAGTGREQYF. CDR3 DNA: TGTGCCAGCAGCGCCGGGACAGGACGCGAGCAGTACTTC. The entire variable domain, with the rest obtained from reference TRBV7-3 and TRBJ2-7, is as follows: GAGVSQTPSNKVTEKGKYVELRCDPISGHTALYWYRQSLGQGPEFLIYFQGTGAADDSGLPNDRFFAVRPEGSVSTLKIQRTERGDSAVYLCASSAGTGREQYFGPGTRLTVT.

V gene TRBV28 combines with J gene TRBJ1-1; D is unclear. The CDR3 sequence is 11 residues long. CDR1 and CDR2 from the germline V gene are MDHEN and SYDVKM. V was cut by 5 bases and J by 11 bases, with 12 bases left in between. The CDR3 DNA follows: TGTGCCAGCAGTACGGCCGCCGGGGCTTTCTTT. As protein: CASSTAAGAFF.

This clone has more than one count but fewer than ten. The rearrangement links TRBV29-1 to TRBJ2-7; D possibly corresponds to TRBD1 (6 bases). The V gene lost 5 bases and the J gene lost 5 bases, with 10 bases spanning the gap. Germline CDR1 reads SQVTM; CDR2 reads ANQGSEA. The CDR3 sequence is 11 residues long. The DNA for the CDR3 is TGCAGCGTTAACAGGGCGCACGAGCAGTACTTC. It yields the protein CSVNRAHEQYF.

This chain joins TRBV19 and TRBJ2-2; D not certain. Germline V CDR1 and CDR2: LNHDA, SQIVND (reference sequence). The length of the CDR3 is 15 residues. The V and J ends lost 8 bases and 0 bases respectively, with 13 bases between them. DNA for the CDR3: TGTGCCAGTTTGAGGATCGAGGCGAACACCGGGGAGCTGTTTTTT. Protein: CASLRIEANTGELFF. Combining the CDR3 with reference TRBV19 and TRBJ2-2 gives the whole variable domain DGGITQSPKYLFRKEGQNVTLSCEQNLNHDAMYWYRQDPGQGLRLIYYSQIVNDFQKGDIAEGYSVSREKKESFPLTVTSAQKNPTAFYLCASLRIEANTGELFFGEGSRLTVL.